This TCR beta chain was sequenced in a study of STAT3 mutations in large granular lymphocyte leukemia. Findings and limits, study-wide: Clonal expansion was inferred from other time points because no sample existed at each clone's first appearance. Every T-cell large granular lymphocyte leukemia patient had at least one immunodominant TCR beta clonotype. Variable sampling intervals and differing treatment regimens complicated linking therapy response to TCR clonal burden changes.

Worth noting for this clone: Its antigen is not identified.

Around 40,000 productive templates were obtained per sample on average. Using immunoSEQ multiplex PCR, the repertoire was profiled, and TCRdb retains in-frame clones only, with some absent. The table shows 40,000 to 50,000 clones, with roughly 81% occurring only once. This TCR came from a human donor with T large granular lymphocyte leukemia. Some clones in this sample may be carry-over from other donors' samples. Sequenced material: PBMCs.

The chain's CDR3 is CASTPLSRALGTGELFF. In nucleotides, the CDR3 is TGTGCCAGCACCCCGTTATCGAGGGCACTAGGCACCGGGGAGCTGTTTTTT. The chain recombines TRBV9 with TRBJ2-2; D may be TRBD2 (5 bases). CDR1 SGDLS and CDR2 YYNGEE come from the germline V gene. The CDR3 covers 17 residues. Trimming cost V 6 bases and J 4 bases, with 22 bases left between them.